The present entry profiles one TCR beta chain with its context. Its specific antigen is unknown. Per-nucleotide qualities are absent, and no much larger clonotype sits a single base away. The germline ends are 8 bases apart after V is trimmed by 4 bases and J by 3 bases. Measured from the cysteine to the phenylalanine, the CDR3 is 12 residues long. This entry keeps only the CDR3 DNA: 36 bases, framed from base 1. The germline V gene yields SGHRS for CDR1 and YFSETQ for CDR2. TCRbeta CDR3 regions were amplified from genomic DNA by means of the immunoSEQ Assay, a bias-controlled multiplex PCR. On the authors' methods: The number of nucleated cells in each sample was estimated by amplification of reference gene primers within the assay. To quantify the absolute abundance of each unique TCRbeta CDR3 rearrangement, sequence reads were collapsed and filtered. For each sample, productive Simpson clonality was calculated as the square root of Simpson's diversity index over productive rearrangements. TCRdb took this table from immuneACCESS and kept in-frame rearrangements with V and J called. Such tables lack part of the clones; where checked against another copy, unresolved V genes explain under half of the gap, and the rest is unexplained. Clonal size and the V and J genes are those of that table, whereas D and trimming came from the DNA. This sample gives around 200,000 clones in total; 80% to 85% of them show up just once. In total, the top ten clones hold around 13% of the sample.

One collaborating source in Seattle enrolled patients during active infection and followed them longitudinally through the course of disease. Each collaborating institution followed its own protocols to collect whole blood in K2EDTA tubes. For TCRbeta analysis, collaborators shipped samples in one of three forms: frozen whole blood, isolated PBMCs, or DNA extracted from either of those sample types. This sample was included in a study of blood T cell repertoires in COVID-19 (dated by TCRdb to about 2020). Concerning the study at large: Collaborator samples came from the United States, Italy and Spain and covered acute and convalescent phases of COVID-19. The material from the prospective study consisted of cDNA or gDNA derived from T cells, B-cell-depleted T cells, or PBMCs. Subjects who had been exposed to COVID-19, were actively infected with it, or had recovered from it provided the deeply sampled blood TCRbeta repertoires that made up the dataset. The sample metadata nearly always contained a de-identified subject ID, COVID-19 status, age in years and sex. The samples were drawn from the first 160 participants of the ongoing ImmuneRACE study and from 950 to 1,500 subjects provided by 6 global collaborators. The repertoires were released in a freely available public database meant as a resource for research on the immune response to SARS-CoV-2. Where available, HLA class I and class II types were taken from metadata supplied by the sample provider and were not determined by assay-based typing. General study outcomes and caveats: Clinical and demographic metadata were provided uncurated, with the amount varying by source and participant.

Material: peripheral blood. The V and J segments used are TRBV5-1 and TRBJ2-7; TRBD1 could be the D gene, as 5 bases match. This clonotype was obtained from an older woman with COVID-19, enrolled during active disease. The bases are TGCGCCAGCAGCATTCAGGGCTACGAGCAGTACTTC. This yields the protein CASSIQGYEQYF.